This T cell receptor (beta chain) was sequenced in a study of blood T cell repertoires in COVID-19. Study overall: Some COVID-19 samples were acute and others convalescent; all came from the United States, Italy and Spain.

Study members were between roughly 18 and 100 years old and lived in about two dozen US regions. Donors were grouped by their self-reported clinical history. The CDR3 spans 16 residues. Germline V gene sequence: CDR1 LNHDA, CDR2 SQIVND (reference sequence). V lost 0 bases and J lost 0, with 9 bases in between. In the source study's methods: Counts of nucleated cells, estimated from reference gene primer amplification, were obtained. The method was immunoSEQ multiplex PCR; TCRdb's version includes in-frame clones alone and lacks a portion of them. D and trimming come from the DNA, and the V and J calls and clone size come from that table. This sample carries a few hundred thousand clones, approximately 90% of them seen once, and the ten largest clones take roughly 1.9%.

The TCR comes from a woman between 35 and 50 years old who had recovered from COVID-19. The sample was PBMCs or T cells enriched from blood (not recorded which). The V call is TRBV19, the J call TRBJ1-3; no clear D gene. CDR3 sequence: CASSIDLRSSGNTIYF. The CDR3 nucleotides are TGTGCCAGTAGTATAGATCTAAGAAGCTCTGGAAACACCATATATTTT. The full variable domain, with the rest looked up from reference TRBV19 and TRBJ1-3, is DGGITQSPKYLFRKEGQNVTLSCEQNLNHDAMYWYRQDPGQGLRLIYYSQIVNDFQKGDIAEGYSVSREKKESFPLTVTSAQKNPTAFYLCASSIDLRSSGNTIYFGEGSWLTVV.